This section outlines one T cell receptor (beta chain) sequence together with its context. No cognate antigen has been identified for it. It has no much larger one-base neighbor in the sample; base qualities were not kept. This entry is derived from a study of cytomegalovirus exposure and HLA in healthy donors (TCRdb year 2017). Background on the whole study: An earlier analysis of several hundred of the donors reported 250 to 350 Gb of sequence data and 117 million unique TCR beta sequences obtained from roughly 170 million T cells. The study profiled the T cell repertoires of approximately 700 subjects by immunosequencing and related them to cytomegalovirus serostatus. Both class I and class II loci were covered by HLA typing, at four-digit resolution. Typing coverage differed by locus: A, B, C, DRB1 and DQB1 were typed in about 620-630 donors, DQA1 in 500 to 550, DPA1 in roughly 590, and DPB1 in 472. A later genetic analysis took genome-wide SNP genotypes for about three fifths of the 666 donors and used that subset as a discovery cohort. The aim of the study was to test whether cataloging public T cell receptors could identify signatures of past pathogen exposure. Donor age, sex, ethnicity and CMV serostatus were collected together with the repertoire data. High-throughput TCR immunosequencing, statistical association of individual TCRs with disease status, and machine learning were combined to predict cytomegalovirus infection status. An earlier analysis of around 580 of the donors used high-throughput TCR beta sequencing to judge whether each TCR beta V gene segment behaved as functional or pseudogenic. Of the roughly 410 genotyped donors, 65% to 90% were placed in the genetic ancestry cluster associated with self-reported Caucasian donors. A handful of DR-DQ haplotypes were handled as single units for association and clustering because linkage in the cohort was strong. Rather than drawing on any new phenotypic data, the later analysis identified candidate immune exposures from TCR beta sequences and the way those sequences occurred across donors. All discovery cohort repertoires had been generated using a single sequencing platform. Along with the approximately 670-subject first cohort, a separate validation cohort of more than 90 different subjects was used. On average, roughly 250,000 unique TCR beta nucleotide sequences were sequenced per donor among a few hundred genotyped donors of the cohort, with around 19% of those sequences being non-productive. An early release covering approximately 600 HLA-typed donors comprised about 290 gigabases of sequencing data and approximately 85 million unique TCR sequences. A later analysis re-examined previously published TCR beta repertoires from roughly 720 donors and added high-resolution HLA genotyping to investigate patterns of TCR occurrence. The paper's findings and limits, for the study overall: Most TCR sequences were observed very rarely across donors, whereas some public TCRs were present in many individuals. Specific HLA alleles were associated with 15,000 to 20,000 TCR beta sequences at a false discovery rate of 0.05 in a later analysis. The authors suggested that the approach could potentially be extended to other disease states and immunological phenotypes. According to a later analysis, TCR association rates differed among HLA loci, with DRB1 alleles showing the most associated TCRs and HLA-C alleles showing the fewest. Because the 87-base-pair reads could not distinguish some IMGT-functional V segments, including TRBV6-2 and TRBV6-3, those segments were excluded. Cytomegalovirus status was reported to be diagnosed by the classifier with high specificity and sensitivity in both the original and validation cohorts. Seventeen rarely observed V segments, including chromosome 9 orphons, were excluded from the earlier analysis of 550 to 700 of the donors because counts were too low. Roughly uniform sequencing depth across donors was assumed in presence/absence analyses, although this assumption may not hold. Because some donors lacked HLA typing at each locus, the association tests relied only on the typed subset. In a later analysis, several top co-occurrence clusters were reported to appear linked to parvovirus B19, influenza, CMV and Epstein-Barr virus. A few of the identified cytomegalovirus-associated TCR beta chains were confirmed in vitro to be specific for cytomegalovirus antigens. A further reported finding was that TCR beta sequences accurately predicted the HLA-A and HLA-B alleles for most subjects in the first cohort. A later analysis found that most CMV-associated TCR beta chains appeared HLA-restricted, with HLA associations seemingly driven largely by CMV exposure. According to a later genetic analysis, donors in an Asian-associated ancestry cluster had fewer N-insertions in productive TCRs than the roughly 700-donor mean. A cluster of highly shared sequence variants was judged likely to be a technical artifact of the sequencing pipeline. A total of roughly 160 TCR beta chains were listed by the study as associated with cytomegalovirus. The cohort was sequenced for TCR beta chains only, and without alpha or paired-chain data the features that could be detected were limited. Immune exposure information for the cohort was limited to CMV serostatus. A later genetic analysis associated a missense DCLRE1C variant with V-gene and J-gene trimming of TCR beta chains, and an independent cohort replicated the association. Broadly in line with IMGT annotations, most TCR beta V segments showed up in productive rearrangements about 87% or about 30% of the time in an earlier analysis of several hundred of the donors. When HLA alleles, especially DR and DQ, strongly co-occurred, attributing TCR associations to individual alleles was difficult. Compared with equally common non-associated chains, HLA-associated TCR beta chains in a later analysis were more clonally expanded and had lower generation probabilities. Linkage disequilibrium might explain the correlated functional status among segregating V segments, but an unknown experimental factor could not be excluded.

The cohort comprised 670 or so healthy bone marrow donors. At the time of sampling, every cohort member was nominally healthy, though immune exposures that went unrecorded were likely present. The donor was CMV seropositive and belonged to the group of 250 to 350 seropositive cohort members. A peripheral blood sample was collected from each donor, and TCR beta sequencing was performed on peripheral blood mononuclear cells. Genomic DNA extraction from the blood cell samples was performed with the Qiagen DNeasy Blood Extraction Kit. The germline V gene encodes CDR1 MGHRA and CDR2 YSYEKL. V lost 4 bases and J lost 0 bases, and the count of bases not matched to a germline gene is 5. The CDR3 runs 15 amino acids, cysteine and phenylalanine included. The read is trimmed to its CDR3 DNA, 45 bases read in frame from base 1. Receptor libraries were prepared by the immunoSEQ multiplex PCR assay. The multiplex PCR relied on a mix of 60 forward primers for TCR Vbeta segments and 13 reverse primers for TCR Jbeta segments. Amplification of the CDR3 region of rearranged TCR beta genes was performed with a multiplex PCR assay on genomic DNA. Amplified TCR beta libraries were sequenced as 87-base-pair reads on the Illumina HiSeq System. The original methods were these. Across the roughly 670 repertoires, a later analysis counted approximately 75 million unique TCR beta chains, roughly 11 million of which were shared by at least two donors. A nearest-neighbor algorithm error-corrected the raw reads and collapsed the reads into unique sequences, merging closely related sequences to remove PCR and sequencing errors. To assign V, D and J gene segments, CDR3 sequences were aligned to IMGT reference sequences. For a sequence to be retained, a match of at least six nucleotides was required to both a V gene segment and a J gene segment. A rearrangement counted as productive if the CDR3 had no stop codons and remained in frame with V and J, and every other rearrangement counted as non-productive. CDR3 was defined by IMGT convention, running from the second conserved V-encoded cysteine to the conserved J-encoded phenylalanine. Sequences without an unambiguous match to a single V gene segment were excluded from the earlier analysis of approximately 600 of the donors. An earlier analysis of over 450 of the donors classified V segments as functional when productive rearrangements were above 56.7% and as segregating when the standard deviation between donors was above 5%. A statistical classification framework was developed to diagnose cytomegalovirus status using the catalog of TCR beta chain sequences. In a later analysis, TCR nucleotide sequences were compared against IMGT/GENE-DB human TR gene sequences so that V and J genes could be assigned. A later analysis assigned CDR3 sequences and most-parsimonious VDJ recombination scenarios with the TCRdist pipeline. In a later analysis, each TCR beta chain was defined by its CDR3 amino acid sequence together with its V-gene family, and reads lacking a unique V-gene family were excluded. As a way to deal with suspected cross-contamination and a sequencing artifact, a later analysis dropped more than 500 nucleotide sequences that were highly shared and had low generation probability. A later analysis calculated a clonal expansion index for each public chain from normalized within-repertoire ranks of inferred template counts. Generation probabilities in a later analysis came from a VDJ recombination model fitted to out-of-frame rearrangements, and those results were checked against IGoR. In a later analysis, hypergeometric tests were used to score TCR-TCR, TCR-HLA and TCR-CMV co-occurrence, with a repertoire-size bias correction applied to TCR pairs. A later analysis estimated false discovery rates by permuting HLA or CMV assignments 20 times. In a later analysis, co-occurring TCRs were grouped using DBSCAN, with TCRdist sequence similarity added in when clustering inside HLA-allele-positive subsets. Repertoires with fewer than 30,000 or more than 120,000 public chains were left out of co-occurrence clustering, as were a handful of repertoires with anomalous nucleotide sharing. This is the immuneACCESS table as TCRdb keeps it, with only in-frame sequences that have V and J called. A part of the clones is gone; compared with another copy, unresolved V genes explain less than half, and the rest is unexplained. V and J calls and clone size are copied from that table; D and trimming were computed from the DNA. The sample table holds over 200,000 clones, of which around 76% were seen once. Jointly, the top ten make up 6% of the sample.

The clonotype comes from a man aged 40-50 years in good health and CMV-seropositive. The chain is made from TRBV4-1 and TRBJ1-1; a stretch of 7 junction bases matches TRBD1. Source material: PBMCs. The CDR3 protein sequence reads: CASSRGTEMNTEAFF. The nucleotide sequence is TGCGCCAGCAGCCGGGGGACAGAGATGAACACTGAAGCTTTCTTT.